What follows describes a single TCR beta chain. Its antigen is as yet unknown. There are 20 residues in the CDR3. After removal of 1 base from V and 1 base from J, the junction contained 14 bases not matched to a gene. The germline gives CDR1 MNHNS, CDR2 SASEGT. The sample belongs to a study of cytomegalovirus exposure and HLA in healthy donors. Whole-study results and caveats: The authors later found TCR association rates varying by HLA locus, with DRB1 most and HLA-C fewest. The authors assumed roughly uniform sequencing depth across donors for presence/absence analyses.

Healthy people donating bone marrow made up the donors. PCR involved 60 Vbeta and 13 Jbeta primers. TCRdb's copy holds only in-frame clones and misses some; the assay was immunoSEQ multiplex PCR. The data hold some 130,000 clones, with around 72% observed a single time. The J gene is TRBJ1-5, the V gene TRBV6-1, with 9 bases that match TRBD1. This receptor was taken from a woman aged 40 to 50 in good health and CMV-seronegative. The sequencing sample was made of PBMCs. CDR3 nucleotides: TGTGCCAGCAGTGAAGACTGGCCCCCCGCGACAGGGGGAAGCAATCAGCCCCAGCATTTT. Amino acids: CASSEDWPPATGGSNQPQHF.